The following is a T cell receptor beta chain sequence with its context. This clone showed up just once. What this receptor recognizes is not known. The input lacks base qualities; no much larger clone sits a single base away. Trimming accounts for 6 bases at V and 0 bases at J, while the number of junction bases matched to no gene is 3. The CDR3 contains 14 residues, cysteine and phenylalanine counted. Just the 42-base CDR3 DNA is kept, in frame starting at base 1. From the germline V gene, CDR1 is SGHVS and CDR2 is FQNEAQ. Each donor gave one peripheral blood draw, around 0.12 L on average, collected into heparinised tubes. Using a panel that included CD45RO, CCR7, CD25, CD127, CD95 and CD27, naive, central memory, regulatory and stem cell-like memory CD4+ T cells were sorted on a BD FACSAria II. Purity was above 95% for every sorted population. PBMCs were isolated right away by Lymphoprep density gradient centrifugation and were stained directly, without culture. Samples were stained and sorted in pairs, with one healthy donor and one patient per experiment, so that batch effects were minimized.

The data derive from a study of beta chain features in type 1 diabetes (dated by TCRdb to 2016 to 2019). Study-level background: No differences in mean age, gender distribution, total cell number or subset yield were found between patients and healthy donors. Across all samples, some 99 million sorted cells were examined, and cell number per subset correlated strongly with RNA yield. The study compared the TCRB repertoires of sorted circulating CD4+ T cell subsets in recently diagnosed type 1 diabetes patients with those in matched healthy donors. Naive and central memory subsets were obtained from all 30 or so donors, but regulatory and stem cell-like memory subsets were isolated from only 8 patients and roughly eight healthy donors. Here is what the overall study found, with its caveats: Naive, central memory and regulatory TCRB repertoires appeared more similar among patients than among healthy donors. Because the HLA sub-analyses included only small numbers of individuals, any influence of HLA type on TCRB rearrangement was left unresolved. In all four CD4+ subsets, TCRB CDR3 length was moderately but significantly shorter in type 1 diabetes patients. Because cDNA was sequenced instead of genomic DNA, highly expressing activated cells could be over-represented, though the groups showed no difference in activation or CD3 levels. PCR might favor shorter templates, but patient and control samples were amplified and corrected together, so any skew would affect both groups equally. Patients with type 1 diabetes made fewer insertions and deleted more nucleotides at VDJ recombination sites, implying thymic rearrangement abnormalities.

The High Capacity cDNA Reverse Transcription Kit was used to reverse transcribe all of the isolated RNA, meaning that expressed TCRB transcripts were what got sequenced. Deep immunoSEQ sequencing was applied to naive, central memory and regulatory T cell samples, giving an average of approximately 4 million total reads per sample. Sorted cells were lysed in RLT buffer and RNA was extracted with DNase-treated RNeasy Micro or Mini kits, depending on cell number. To prevent cross-contamination, every cell subset was processed on its own, while patient and healthy donor samples were processed together. TCRB sequences were amplified from cDNA with the immunoSEQ multiplex PCR, producing 87-bp fragments spanning the CDR3 region. Sequencing of the amplicons was performed on the Illumina HiSeq platform. On the authors' methods: PCR bias was corrected computationally using synthetic template baselines, and reads within Hamming distance 2 were collapsed, with unmergeable singletons discarded. Reads were aligned against IMGT to assign V, D and J genes, CDR3 length and insertions or deletions at six rearrangement sites. Within each subset, clonotype counts were normalized to the number of sorted cells before true diversity and Gini coefficients were calculated with the tcR R package. Repertoire sharing was quantified using the overlap coefficient calculated on TCRB nucleotide sequences. As a proxy for the pre-selection repertoire, out-of-frame TCRB sequences from naive cells were analyzed. As stored in TCRdb, this immuneACCESS dataset retains in-frame rearrangements with V and J assigned. A fraction of the clones does not appear; measured against another copy, unresolved V genes explain less than half of the discrepancy, and the remainder lacks a known reason. D and trimming were read from the DNA, whereas the V and J calls and clone size are those reported in that table. For this sample there are hundreds of thousands of clones; roughly 13% appear just once. The ten largest clonotypes hold more than 0.02% of the sample.

The V gene is TRBV7-8 and the J gene is TRBJ2-3; a stretch of 7 junction bases matches TRBD2. The receptor was derived from a woman in her forties in good health. The material sequenced was naive CD4+ T cells from blood. The cell subset or site label for this specimen denotes: true naive CD4+ T cells. The sequenced DNA is TGTGCCAGCAGGCGGGGGTCCAGCACAGATACGCAGTATTTT. Its product reads: CASRRGSSTDTQYF.